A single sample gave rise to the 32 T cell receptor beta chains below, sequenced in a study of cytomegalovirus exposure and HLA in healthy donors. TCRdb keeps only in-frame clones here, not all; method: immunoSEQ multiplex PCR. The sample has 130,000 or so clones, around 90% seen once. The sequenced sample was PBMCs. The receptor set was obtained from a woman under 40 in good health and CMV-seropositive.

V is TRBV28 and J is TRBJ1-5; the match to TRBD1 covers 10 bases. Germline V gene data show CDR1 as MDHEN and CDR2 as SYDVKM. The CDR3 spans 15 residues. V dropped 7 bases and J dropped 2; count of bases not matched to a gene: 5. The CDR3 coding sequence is TGTGCCAGCAATGCCGGGACAGGGGGCAATCAGCCCCAGCATTTT. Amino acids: CASNAGTGGNQPQHF.

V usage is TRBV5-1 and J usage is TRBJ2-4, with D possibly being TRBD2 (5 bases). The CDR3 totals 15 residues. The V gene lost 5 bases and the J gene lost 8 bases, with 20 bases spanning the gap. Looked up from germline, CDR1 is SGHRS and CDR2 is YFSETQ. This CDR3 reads CASRLGSPSGDIQYF. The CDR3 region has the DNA TGCGCCAGCAGACTGGGTAGCCCCTCCGGGGACATTCAGTACTTC.

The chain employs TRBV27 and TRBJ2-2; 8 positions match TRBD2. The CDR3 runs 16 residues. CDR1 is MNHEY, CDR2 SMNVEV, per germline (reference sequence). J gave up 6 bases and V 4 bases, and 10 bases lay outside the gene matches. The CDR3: CASSSGTRWSSGELFF. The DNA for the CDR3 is TGTGCCAGCAGTTCAGGGACTAGATGGAGTTCCGGGGAGCTGTTTTTT.

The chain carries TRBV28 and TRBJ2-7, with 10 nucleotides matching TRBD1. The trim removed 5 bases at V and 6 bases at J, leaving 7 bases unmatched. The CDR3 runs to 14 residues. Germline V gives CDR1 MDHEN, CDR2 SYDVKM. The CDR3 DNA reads TGTGCCAGCAGTCTCCCGGGACAGGGGTTCGAGCAGTACTTC. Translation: CASSLPGQGFEQYF.

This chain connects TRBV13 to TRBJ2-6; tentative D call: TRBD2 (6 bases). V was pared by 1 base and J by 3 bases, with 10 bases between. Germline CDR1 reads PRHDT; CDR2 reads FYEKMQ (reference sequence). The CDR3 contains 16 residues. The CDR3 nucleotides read TGTGCCAGCAGCTTAGCCGGGGGAAGTGGGGCCAACGTCCTGACTTTC. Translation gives CASSLAGGSGANVLTF.

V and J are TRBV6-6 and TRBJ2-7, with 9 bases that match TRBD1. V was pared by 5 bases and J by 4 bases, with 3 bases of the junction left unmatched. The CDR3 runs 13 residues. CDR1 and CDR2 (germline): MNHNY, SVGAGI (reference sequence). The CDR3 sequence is CASSNRGPYEQYF. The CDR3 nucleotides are TGTGCCAGCAGTAACAGGGGGCCGTACGAGCAGTACTTC.

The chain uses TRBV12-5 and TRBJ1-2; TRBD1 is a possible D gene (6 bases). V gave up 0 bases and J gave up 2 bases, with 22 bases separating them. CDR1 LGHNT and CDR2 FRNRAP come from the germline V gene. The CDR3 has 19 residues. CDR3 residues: CASGLVLGRGRDHNYGYTF. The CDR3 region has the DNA TGTGCTAGTGGTTTGGTACTCGGCAGGGGCCGCGACCACAACTATGGCTACACCTTC.

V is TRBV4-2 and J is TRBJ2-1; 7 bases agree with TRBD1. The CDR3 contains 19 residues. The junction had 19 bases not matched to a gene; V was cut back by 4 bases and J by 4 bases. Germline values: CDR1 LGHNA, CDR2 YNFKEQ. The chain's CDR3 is CASSLRGPIPGQYYNEQFF. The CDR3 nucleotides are TGTGCCAGCAGCCTTCGAGGGCCCATACCGGGACAGTATTACAATGAGCAGTTCTTC.

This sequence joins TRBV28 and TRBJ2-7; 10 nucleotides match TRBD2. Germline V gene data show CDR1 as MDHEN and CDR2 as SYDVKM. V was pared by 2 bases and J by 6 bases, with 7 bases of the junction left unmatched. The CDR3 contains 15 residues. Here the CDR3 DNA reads TGTGCCAGCAGTTTAAGCGCTAGCGGGAGTCTCGAGCAGTACTTC. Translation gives CASSLSASGSLEQYF.

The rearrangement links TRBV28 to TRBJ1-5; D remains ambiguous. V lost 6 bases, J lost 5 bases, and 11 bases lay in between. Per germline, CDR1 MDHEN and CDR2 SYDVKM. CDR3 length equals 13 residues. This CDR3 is CASSPRSYQPQHF. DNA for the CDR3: TGTGCCAGCAGCCCCCGGTCCTATCAGCCCCAGCATTTT.

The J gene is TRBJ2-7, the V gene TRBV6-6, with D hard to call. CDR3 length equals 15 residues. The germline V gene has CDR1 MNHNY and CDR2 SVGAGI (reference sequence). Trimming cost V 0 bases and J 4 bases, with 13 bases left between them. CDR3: CASSYSGYRPYEQYF. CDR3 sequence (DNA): TGTGCCAGCAGTTACTCCGGGTATCGCCCTTACGAGCAGTACTTC.

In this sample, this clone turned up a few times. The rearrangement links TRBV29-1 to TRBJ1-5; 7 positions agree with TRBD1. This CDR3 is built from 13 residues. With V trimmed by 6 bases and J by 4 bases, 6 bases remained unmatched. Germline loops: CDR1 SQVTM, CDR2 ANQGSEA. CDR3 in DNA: TGCAGCGTCGGGGACAGTTCGAATCAGCCCCAGCATTTT. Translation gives CSVGDSSNQPQHF. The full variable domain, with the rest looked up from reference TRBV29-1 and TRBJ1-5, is SAVISQKPSRDICQRGTSLTIQCQVDSQVTMMFWYRQQPGQSLTLIATANQGSEATYESGFVIDKFPISRPNLTFSTLTVSNMSPEDSSIYLCSVGDSSNQPQHFGDGTRLSIL.

CDR3 loop: CASSFSYQETQYF. The CDR3 DNA is TGTGCCAGCAGCTTCTCGTACCAAGAGACCCAGTACTTC. V is TRBV5-6 and J is TRBJ2-5; unclear D gene. This CDR3 is 13 amino acids long. Trimming pared 2 bases from V and 0 bases from J, leaving 5 bases between. Germline CDR1 SGHDT, CDR2 YYEEEE.

Here the CDR3 DNA reads TGCGCCAGCAGCTTGGCAACAGCCCGGTACCAAGAGACCCAGTACTTC. It yields the protein CASSLATARYQETQYF. V usage is TRBV5-1 and J usage is TRBJ2-5; no firm D call. CDR3 length: 16 residues. Trimming took off 0 bases at V and 0 bases at J, with 12 bases between the two ends. Germline-derived CDR1 and CDR2 are SGHRS and YFSETQ.

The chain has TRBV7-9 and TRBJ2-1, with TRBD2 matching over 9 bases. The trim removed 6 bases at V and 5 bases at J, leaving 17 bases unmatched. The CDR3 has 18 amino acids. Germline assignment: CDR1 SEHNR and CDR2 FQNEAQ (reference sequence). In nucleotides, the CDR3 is TGTGCCAGCAGGCCGGGGGTGAGCGGGAGGACCCACCACAATGAGCAGTTCTTC. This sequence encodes CASRPGVSGRTHHNEQFF. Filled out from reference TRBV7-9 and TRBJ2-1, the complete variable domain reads DTGVSQNPRHKITKRGQNVTFRCDPISEHNRLYWYRQTLGQGPEFLTYFQNEAQLEKSRLLSDRFSAERPKGSFSTLEIQRTEQGDSAMYLCASRPGVSGRTHHNEQFFGPGTRLTVL.

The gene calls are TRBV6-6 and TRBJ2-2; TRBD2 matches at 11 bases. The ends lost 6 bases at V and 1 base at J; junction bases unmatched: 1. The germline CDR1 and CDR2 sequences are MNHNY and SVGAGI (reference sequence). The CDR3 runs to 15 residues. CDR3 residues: CASRGTSGNTGELFF. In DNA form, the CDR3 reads TGTGCCAGCAGGGGGACTAGCGGGAACACCGGGGAGCTGTTTTTT.

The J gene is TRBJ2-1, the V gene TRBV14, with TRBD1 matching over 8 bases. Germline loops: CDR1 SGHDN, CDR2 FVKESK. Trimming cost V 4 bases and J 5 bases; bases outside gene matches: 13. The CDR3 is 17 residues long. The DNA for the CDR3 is TGTGCCAGCAGCCGCGACAGGGGCCCCCTTATGGACAATGAGCAGTTCTTC. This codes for CASSRDRGPLMDNEQFF.

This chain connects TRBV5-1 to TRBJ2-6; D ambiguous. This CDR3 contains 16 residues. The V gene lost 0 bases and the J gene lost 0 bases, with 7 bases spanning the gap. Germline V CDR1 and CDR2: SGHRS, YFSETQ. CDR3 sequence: CASSLARSSGANVLTF. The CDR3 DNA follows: TGCGCCAGCAGCTTGGCACGGAGCTCTGGGGCCAACGTCCTGACTTTC.

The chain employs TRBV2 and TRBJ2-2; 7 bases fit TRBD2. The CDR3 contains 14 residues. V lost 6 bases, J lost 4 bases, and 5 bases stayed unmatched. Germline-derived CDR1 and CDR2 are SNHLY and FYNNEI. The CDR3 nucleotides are TGTGCCAGCAGGGGTACTAGCGCCACCGGGGAGCTGTTTTTT. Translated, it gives CASRGTSATGELFF.

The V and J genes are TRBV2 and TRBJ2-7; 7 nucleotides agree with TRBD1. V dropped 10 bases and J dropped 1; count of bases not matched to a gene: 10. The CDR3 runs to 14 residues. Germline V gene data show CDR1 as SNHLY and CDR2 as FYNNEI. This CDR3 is CAITRGGSSYEQYF. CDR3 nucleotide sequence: TGTGCCATCACTCGAGGGGGCTCGTCCTACGAGCAGTACTTC. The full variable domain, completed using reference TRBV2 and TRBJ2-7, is EPEVTQTPSHQVTQMGQEVILRCVPISNHLYFYWYRQILGQKVEFLVSFYNNEISEKSEIFDDQFSVERPDGSNFTLKIRSTKLEDSAMYFCAITRGGSSYEQYFGPGTRLTVT.

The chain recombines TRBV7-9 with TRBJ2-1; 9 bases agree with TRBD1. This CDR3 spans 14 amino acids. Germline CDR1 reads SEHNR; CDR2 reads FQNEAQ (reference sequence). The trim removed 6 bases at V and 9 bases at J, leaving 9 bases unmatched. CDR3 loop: CASRQGASKTEQFF. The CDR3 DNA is TGTGCCAGCAGACAGGGGGCATCCAAGACTGAGCAGTTCTTC.

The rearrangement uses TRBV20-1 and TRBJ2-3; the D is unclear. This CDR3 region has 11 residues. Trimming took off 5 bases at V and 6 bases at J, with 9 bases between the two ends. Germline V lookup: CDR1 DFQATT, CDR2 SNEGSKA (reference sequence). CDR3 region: CSAGPVDTQYF. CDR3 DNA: TGCAGTGCTGGGCCCGTTGATACGCAGTATTTT.

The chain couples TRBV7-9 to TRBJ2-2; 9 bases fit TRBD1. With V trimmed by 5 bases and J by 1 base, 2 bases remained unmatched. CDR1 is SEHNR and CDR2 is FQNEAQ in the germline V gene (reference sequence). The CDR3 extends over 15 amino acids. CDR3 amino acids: CASSPDRGNTGELFF. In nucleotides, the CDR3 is TGTGCCAGCAGCCCGGACAGGGGGAACACCGGGGAGCTGTTTTTT.

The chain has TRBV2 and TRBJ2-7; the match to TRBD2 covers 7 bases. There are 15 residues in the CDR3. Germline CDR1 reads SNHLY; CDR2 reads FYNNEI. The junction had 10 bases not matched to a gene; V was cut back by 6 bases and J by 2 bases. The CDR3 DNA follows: TGTGCCAGCAGACCAGGTGGCGGGGGACCCTACGAGCAGTACTTC. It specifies CASRPGGGGPYEQYF.

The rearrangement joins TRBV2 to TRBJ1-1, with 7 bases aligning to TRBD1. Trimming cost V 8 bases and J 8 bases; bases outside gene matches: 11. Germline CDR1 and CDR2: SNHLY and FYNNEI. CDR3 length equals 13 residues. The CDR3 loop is CASSPRVQGEAFF. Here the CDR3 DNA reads TGTGCCAGCTCCCCCAGGGTACAGGGGGAAGCTTTCTTT. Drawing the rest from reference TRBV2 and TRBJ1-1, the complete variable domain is EPEVTQTPSHQVTQMGQEVILRCVPISNHLYFYWYRQILGQKVEFLVSFYNNEISEKSEIFDDQFSVERPDGSNFTLKIRSTKLEDSAMYFCASSPRVQGEAFFGQGTRLTVV.

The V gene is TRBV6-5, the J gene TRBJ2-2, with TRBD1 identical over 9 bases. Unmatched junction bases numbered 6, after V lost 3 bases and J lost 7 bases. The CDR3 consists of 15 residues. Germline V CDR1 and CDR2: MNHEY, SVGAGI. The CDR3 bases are TGTGCCAGCAGTTATGCGACAGGGGGGAACGGGGAGCTGTTTTTT. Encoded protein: CASSYATGGNGELFF.

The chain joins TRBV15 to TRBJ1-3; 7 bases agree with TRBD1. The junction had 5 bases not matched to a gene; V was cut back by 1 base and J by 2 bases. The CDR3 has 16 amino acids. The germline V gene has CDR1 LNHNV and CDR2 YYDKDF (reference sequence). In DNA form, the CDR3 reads TGTGCCACCAGCAGAGTACCGACAGGGACTGGAAACACCATATATTTT. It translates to CATSRVPTGTGNTIYF.

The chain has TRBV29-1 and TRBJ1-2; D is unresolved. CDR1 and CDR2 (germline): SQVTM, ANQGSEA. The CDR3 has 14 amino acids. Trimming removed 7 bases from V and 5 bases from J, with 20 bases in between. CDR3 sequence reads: CSAVPLKPPYGYTF. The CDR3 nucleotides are TGCAGCGCGGTCCCCCTTAAACCTCCATATGGCTACACCTTC.

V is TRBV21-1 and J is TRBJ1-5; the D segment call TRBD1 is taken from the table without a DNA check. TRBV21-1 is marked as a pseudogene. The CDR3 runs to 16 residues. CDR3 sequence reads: CASSKGRGPSNQPQHF. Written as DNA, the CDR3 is TGTGCCAGCAGCAAAGGCAGGGGGCCTAGCAATCAGCCCCAGCATTTT.

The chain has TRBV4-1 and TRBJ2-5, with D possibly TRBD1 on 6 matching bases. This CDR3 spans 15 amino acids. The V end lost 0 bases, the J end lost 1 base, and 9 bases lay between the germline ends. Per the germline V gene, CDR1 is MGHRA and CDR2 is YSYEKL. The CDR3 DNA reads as TGCGCCAGCAGCCAAGATCAGGGGCCCCAAGAGACCCAGTACTTC. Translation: CASSQDQGPQETQYF.

The CDR3 sequence: CASSYGQVETQYF. CDR3 nucleotides: TGTGCCAGCAGTTACGGGCAGGTGGAGACCCAGTACTTC. This chain links TRBV6-5 with TRBJ2-5; D is undetermined. CDR1 and CDR2 from the germline V gene are MNHEY and SVGAGI. Deletions cut 2 bases from V and 5 bases from J, with 9 bases between. CDR3 length equals 13 residues.

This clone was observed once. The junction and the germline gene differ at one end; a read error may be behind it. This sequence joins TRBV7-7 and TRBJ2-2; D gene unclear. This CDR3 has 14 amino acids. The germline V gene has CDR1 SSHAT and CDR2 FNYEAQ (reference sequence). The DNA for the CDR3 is TGTGCTAGCAGCCTTCTAGCGAACACCGGGGAGCTGTTTTTT. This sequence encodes CASSLLANTGELFF.